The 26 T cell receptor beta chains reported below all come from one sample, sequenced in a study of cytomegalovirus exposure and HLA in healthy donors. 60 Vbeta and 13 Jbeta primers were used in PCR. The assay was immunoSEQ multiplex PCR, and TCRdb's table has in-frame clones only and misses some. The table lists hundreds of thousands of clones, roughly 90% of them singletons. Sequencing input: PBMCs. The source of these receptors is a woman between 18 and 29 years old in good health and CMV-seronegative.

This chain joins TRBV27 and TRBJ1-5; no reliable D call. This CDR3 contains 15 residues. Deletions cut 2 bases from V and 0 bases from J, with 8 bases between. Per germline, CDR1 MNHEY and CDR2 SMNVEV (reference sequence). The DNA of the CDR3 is TGTGCCAGCAGTTTAGAAGCCTATAGCAATCAGCCCCAGCATTTT. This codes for CASSLEAYSNQPQHF.

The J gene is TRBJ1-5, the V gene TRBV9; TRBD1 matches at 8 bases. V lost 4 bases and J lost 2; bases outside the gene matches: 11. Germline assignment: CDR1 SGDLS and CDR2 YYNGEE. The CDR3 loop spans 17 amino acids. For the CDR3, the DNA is TGTGCCAGCAGCCCCCCTCGGACAGGGACGCGCAATCAGCCCCAGCATTTT. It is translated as CASSPPRTGTRNQPQHF.

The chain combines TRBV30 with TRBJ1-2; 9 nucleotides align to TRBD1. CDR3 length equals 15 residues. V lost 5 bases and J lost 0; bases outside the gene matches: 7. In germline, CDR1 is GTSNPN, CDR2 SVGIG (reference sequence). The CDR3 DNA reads TGTGCCTGGGCCGGGACAGGGAAAACTAACTATGGCTACACCTTC. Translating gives CAWAGTGKTNYGYTF.

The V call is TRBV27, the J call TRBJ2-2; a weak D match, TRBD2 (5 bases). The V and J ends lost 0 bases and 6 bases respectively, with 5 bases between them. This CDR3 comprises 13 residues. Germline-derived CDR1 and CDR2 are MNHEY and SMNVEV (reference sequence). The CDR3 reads CASSLSRAGELFF. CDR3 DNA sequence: TGTGCCAGCAGTTTATCGAGGGCCGGGGAGCTGTTTTTT.

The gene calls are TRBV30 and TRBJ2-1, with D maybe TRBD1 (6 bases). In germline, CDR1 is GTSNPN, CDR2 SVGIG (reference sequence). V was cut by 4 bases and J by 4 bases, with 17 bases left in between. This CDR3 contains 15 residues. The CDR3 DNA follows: TGTGCCTGGAATCTACCAGGACAGCCTTACAATGAGCAGTTCTTC. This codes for CAWNLPGQPYNEQFF.

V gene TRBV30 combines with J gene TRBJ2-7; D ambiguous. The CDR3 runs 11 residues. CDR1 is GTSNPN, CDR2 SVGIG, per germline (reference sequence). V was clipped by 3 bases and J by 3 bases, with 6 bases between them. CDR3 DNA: TGTGCCTGGAGACCGGTCTACGAGCAGTACTTC. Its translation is CAWRPVYEQYF.

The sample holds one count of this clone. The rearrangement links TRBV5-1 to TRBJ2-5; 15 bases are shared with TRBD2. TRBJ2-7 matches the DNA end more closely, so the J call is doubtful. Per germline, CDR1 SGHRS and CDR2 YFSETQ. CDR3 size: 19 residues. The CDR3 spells CASSLARTSGGAHYYEQYF. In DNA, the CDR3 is TGCGCCAGCAGCTTGGCCCGGACTAGCGGGGGGGCGCATTACTACGAGCAGTACTTC.

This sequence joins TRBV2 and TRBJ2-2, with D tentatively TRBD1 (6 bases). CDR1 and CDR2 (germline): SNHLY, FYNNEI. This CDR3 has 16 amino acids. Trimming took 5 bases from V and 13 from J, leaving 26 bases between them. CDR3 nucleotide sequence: TGTGCCAGCAGTAGCCCCTTAACAGGGCGAGCGAGGGGGCTGTTTTTT. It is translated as CASSSPLTGRARGLFF. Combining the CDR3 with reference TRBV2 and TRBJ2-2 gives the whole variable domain EPEVTQTPSHQVTQMGQEVILRCVPISNHLYFYWYRQILGQKVEFLVSFYNNEISEKSEIFDDQFSVERPDGSNFTLKIRSTKLEDSAMYFCASSSPLTGRARGLFFGEGSRLTVL.

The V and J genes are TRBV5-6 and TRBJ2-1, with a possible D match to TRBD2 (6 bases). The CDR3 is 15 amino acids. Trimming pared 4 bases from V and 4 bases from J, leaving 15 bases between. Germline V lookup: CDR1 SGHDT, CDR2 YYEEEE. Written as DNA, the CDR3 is TGTGCCAGCAGCGCTCGAGGGACTCCTTACAATGAGCAGTTCTTC. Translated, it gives CASSARGTPYNEQFF. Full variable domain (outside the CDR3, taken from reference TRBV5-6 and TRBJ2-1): DAGVTQSPTHLIKTRGQQVTLRCSPKSGHDTVSWYQQALGQGPQFIFQYYEEEERQRGNFPDRFSGHQFPNYSSELNVNALLLGDSALYLCASSARGTPYNEQFFGPGTRLTVL.

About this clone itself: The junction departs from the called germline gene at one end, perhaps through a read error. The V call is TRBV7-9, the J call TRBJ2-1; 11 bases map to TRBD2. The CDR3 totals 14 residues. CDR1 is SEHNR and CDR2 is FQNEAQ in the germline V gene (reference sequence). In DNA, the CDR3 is TGTTCCAGCAGTTCTAGCGGGGGGCCGGGTGAGCAGTTCTTC. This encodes CSSSSSGGPGEQFF.

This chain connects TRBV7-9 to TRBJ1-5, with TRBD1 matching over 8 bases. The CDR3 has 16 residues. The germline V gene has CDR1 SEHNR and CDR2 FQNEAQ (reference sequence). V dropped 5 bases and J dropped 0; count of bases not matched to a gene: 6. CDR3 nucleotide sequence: TGTGCCAGCAGCAGTTCGGGACAGGATAGCAATCAGCCCCAGCATTTT. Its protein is CASSSSGQDSNQPQHF.

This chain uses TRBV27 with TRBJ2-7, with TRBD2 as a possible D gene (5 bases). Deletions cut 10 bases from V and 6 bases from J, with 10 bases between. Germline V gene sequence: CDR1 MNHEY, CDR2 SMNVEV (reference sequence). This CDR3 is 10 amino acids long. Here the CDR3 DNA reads TGTGCCACCGGGAACCTCGAGCAGTACTTC. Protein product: CATGNLEQYF.

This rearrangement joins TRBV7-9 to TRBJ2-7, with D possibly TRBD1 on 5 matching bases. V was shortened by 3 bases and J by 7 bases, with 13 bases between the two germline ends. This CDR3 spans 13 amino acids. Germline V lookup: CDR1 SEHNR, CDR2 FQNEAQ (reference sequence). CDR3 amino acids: CASSFAGSGEQYF. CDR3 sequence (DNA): TGTGCCAGCAGCTTTGCAGGGTCTGGAGAGCAGTACTTC.

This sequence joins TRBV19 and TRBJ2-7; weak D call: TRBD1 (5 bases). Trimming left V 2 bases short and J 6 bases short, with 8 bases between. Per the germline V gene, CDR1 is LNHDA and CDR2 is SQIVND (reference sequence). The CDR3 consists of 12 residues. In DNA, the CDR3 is TGTGCCAGTAGTATATTGGGGCGCGAGCAGTACTTC. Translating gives CASSILGREQYF.

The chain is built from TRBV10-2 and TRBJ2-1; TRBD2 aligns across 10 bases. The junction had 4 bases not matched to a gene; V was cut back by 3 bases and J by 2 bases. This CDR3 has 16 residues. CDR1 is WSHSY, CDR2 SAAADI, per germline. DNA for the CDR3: TGCGCCAGCAGTGAAGGAGCGGGGGGGCCCTACAATGAGCAGTTCTTC. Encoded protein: CASSEGAGGPYNEQFF.

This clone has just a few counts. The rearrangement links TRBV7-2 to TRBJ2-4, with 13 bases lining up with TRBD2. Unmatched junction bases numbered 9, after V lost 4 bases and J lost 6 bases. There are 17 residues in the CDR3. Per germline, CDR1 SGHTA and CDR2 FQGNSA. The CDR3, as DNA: TGTGCCAGCAGCTCCGGACTAGCGGGGGCCGCTGGAAACATTCAGTACTTC. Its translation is CASSSGLAGAAGNIQYF.

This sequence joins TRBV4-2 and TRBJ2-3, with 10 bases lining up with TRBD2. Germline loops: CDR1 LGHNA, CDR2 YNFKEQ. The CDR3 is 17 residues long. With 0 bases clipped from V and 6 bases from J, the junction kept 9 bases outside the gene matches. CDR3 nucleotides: TGTGCCAGCAGCCAAGAAGGGATAGCGGGGGGCCCCGATACGCAGTATTTT. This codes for CASSQEGIAGGPDTQYF.

CDR3 in DNA: TGCAGCGTTGAAAAAAGGGGTTTACAGGGAAGGACTGAAGCTTTCTTT. This sequence encodes CSVEKRGLQGRTEAFF. This chain connects TRBV29-1 to TRBJ1-1, with a possible D match to TRBD1 (6 bases). The length of the CDR3 is 16 residues. V was trimmed by 2 bases and J by 5 bases, leaving 21 bases between them. Germline lookup yields CDR1 SQVTM and CDR2 ANQGSEA. The whole variable domain, remainder taken from reference TRBV29-1 and TRBJ1-1, is SAVISQKPSRDICQRGTSLTIQCQVDSQVTMMFWYRQQPGQSLTLIATANQGSEATYESGFVIDKFPISRPNLTFSTLTVSNMSPEDSSIYLCSVEKRGLQGRTEAFFGQGTRLTVV.

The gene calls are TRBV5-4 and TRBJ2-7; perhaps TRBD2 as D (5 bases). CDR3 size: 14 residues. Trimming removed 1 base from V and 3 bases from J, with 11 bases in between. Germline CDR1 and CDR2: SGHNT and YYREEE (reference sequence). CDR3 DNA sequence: TGTGCCAGCAGCTTGTGGGGTGGAGGCTACGAGCAGTACTTC. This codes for CASSLWGGGYEQYF. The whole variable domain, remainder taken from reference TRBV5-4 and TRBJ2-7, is ETGVTQSPTHLIKTRGQQVTLRCSSQSGHNTVSWYQQALGQGPQFIFQYYREEENGRGNFPPRFSGLQFPNYSSELNVNALELDDSALYLCASSLWGGGYEQYFGPGTRLTVT.

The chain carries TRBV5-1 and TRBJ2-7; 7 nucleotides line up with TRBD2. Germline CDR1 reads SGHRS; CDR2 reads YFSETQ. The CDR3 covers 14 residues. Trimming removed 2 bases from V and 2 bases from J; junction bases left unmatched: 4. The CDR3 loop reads CASSFAGVTYEQYF. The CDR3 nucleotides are TGCGCCAGCAGCTTCGCGGGGGTCACCTACGAGCAGTACTTC.

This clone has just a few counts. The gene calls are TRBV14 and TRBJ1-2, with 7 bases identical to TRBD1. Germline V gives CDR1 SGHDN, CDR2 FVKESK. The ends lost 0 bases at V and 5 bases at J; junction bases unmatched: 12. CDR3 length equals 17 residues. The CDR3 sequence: CASSQEFRGQRAYGYTF. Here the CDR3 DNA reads TGTGCCAGCAGCCAAGAGTTTAGGGGACAGAGAGCGTATGGCTACACCTTC. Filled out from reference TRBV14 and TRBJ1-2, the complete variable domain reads EAGVTQFPSHSVIEKGQTVTLRCDPISGHDNLYWYRRVMGKEIKFLLHFVKESKQDESGMPNNRFLAERTGGTYSTLKVQPAELEDSGVYFCASSQEFRGQRAYGYTFGSGTRLTVV.

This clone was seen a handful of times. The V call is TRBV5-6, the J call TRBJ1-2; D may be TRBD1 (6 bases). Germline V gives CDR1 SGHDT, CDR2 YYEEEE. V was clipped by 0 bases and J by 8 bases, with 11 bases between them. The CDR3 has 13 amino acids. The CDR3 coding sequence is TGTGCCAGCAGCTTGGATTACAGGGACGGCTACACCTTC. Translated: CASSLDYRDGYTF. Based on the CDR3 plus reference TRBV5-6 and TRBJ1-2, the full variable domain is DAGVTQSPTHLIKTRGQQVTLRCSPKSGHDTVSWYQQALGQGPQFIFQYYEEEERQRGNFPDRFSGHQFPNYSSELNVNALLLGDSALYLCASSLDYRDGYTFGSGTRLTVV.

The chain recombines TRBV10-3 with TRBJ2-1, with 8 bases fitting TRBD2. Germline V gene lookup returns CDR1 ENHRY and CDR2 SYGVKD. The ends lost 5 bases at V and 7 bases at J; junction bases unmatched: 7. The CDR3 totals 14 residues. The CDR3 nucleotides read TGTGCCATCAGTCCAGCGGGGGCTCGGAATGAGCAGTTCTTC. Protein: CAISPAGARNEQFF.

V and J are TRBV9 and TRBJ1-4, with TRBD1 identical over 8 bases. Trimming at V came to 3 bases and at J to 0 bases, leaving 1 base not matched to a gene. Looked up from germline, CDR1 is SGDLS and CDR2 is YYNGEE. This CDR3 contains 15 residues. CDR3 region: CASSGTGTTNEKLFF. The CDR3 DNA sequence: TGTGCCAGCAGCGGGACAGGGACAACTAATGAAAAACTGTTTTTT.

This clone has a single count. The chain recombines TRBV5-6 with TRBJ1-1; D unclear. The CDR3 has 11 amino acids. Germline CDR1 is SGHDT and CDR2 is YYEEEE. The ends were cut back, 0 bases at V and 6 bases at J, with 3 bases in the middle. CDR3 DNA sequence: TGTGCCAGCAGCTTGGCCGCTGAAGCTTTCTTT. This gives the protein CASSLAAEAFF.

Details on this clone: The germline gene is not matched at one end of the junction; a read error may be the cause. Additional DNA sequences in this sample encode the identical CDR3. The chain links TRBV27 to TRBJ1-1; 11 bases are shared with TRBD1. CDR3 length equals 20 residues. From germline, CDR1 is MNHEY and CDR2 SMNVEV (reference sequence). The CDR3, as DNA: TGTGCCAGCAGTCCCGGACAGGGGGCTGATCAAGAATGGTTCAACACTGAAGCTTTCTTC. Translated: CASSPGQGADQEWFNTEAFF.